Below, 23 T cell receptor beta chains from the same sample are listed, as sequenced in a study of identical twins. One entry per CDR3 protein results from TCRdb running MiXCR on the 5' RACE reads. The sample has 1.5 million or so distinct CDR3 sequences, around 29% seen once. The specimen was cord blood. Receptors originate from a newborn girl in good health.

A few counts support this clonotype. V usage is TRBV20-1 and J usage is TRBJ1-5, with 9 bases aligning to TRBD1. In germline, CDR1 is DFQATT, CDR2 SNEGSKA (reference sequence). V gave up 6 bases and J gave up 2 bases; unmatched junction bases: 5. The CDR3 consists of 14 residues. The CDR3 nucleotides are TGCAGTGCCCGGAGACAGGGGGGCAATCAGCCCCAGCATTTT. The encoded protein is CSARRQGGNQPQHF.

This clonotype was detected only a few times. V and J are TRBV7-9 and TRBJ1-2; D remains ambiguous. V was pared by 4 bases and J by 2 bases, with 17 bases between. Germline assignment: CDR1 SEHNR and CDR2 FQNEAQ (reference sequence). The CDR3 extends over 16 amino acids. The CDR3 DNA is TGTGCCAGCAGCTCACCCTACTCCGGACTCAACTATGGCTACACCTTC. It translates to CASSSPYSGLNYGYTF.

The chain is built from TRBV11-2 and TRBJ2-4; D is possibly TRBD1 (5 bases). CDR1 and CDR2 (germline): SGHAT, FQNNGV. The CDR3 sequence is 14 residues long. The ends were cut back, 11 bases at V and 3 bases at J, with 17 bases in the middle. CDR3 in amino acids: CAGTRVGDKNIQYF. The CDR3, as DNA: TGTGCCGGCACCCGGGTAGGGGACAAAAACATTCAGTACTTC.

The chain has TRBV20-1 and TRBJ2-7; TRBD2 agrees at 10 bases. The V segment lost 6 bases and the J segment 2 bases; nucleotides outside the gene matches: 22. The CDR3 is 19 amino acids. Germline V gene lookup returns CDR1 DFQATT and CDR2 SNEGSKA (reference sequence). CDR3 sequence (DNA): TGCAGTGCCGCACGGGTACTGAGGACTAGCGGAAAGCACCCCTACGAGCAGTACTTC. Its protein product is CSAARVLRTSGKHPYEQYF.

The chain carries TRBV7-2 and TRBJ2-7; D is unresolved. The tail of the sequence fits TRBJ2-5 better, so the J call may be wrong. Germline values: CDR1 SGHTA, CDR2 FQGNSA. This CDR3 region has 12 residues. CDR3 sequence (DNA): TGTGCCAGCAGCCCCGTCAAGCGGACCCAGTACTTC. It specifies CASSPVKRTQYF.

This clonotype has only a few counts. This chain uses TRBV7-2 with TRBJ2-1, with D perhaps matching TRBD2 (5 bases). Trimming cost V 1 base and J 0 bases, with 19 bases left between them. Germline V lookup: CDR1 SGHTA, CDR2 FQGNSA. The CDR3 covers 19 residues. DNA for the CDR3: TGTGCCAGCAGCTTAGTTACGGTTATTAAGCGGAACTCCTACAATGAGCAGTTCTTC. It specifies CASSLVTVIKRNSYNEQFF.

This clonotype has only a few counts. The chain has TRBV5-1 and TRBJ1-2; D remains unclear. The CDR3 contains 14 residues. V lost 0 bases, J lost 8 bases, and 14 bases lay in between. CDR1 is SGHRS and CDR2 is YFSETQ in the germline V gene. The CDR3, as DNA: TGCGCCAGCAGCTTGGCTAGGGAAGCAGGCGGCTACACCTTC. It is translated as CASSLAREAGGYTF. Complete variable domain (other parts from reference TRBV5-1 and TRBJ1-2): KAGVTQTPRYLIKTRGQQVTLSCSPISGHRSVSWYQQTPGQGLQFLFEYFSETQRNKGNFPGRFSGRQFSNSRSEMNVSTLELGDSALYLCASSLAREAGGYTFGSGTRLTVV.

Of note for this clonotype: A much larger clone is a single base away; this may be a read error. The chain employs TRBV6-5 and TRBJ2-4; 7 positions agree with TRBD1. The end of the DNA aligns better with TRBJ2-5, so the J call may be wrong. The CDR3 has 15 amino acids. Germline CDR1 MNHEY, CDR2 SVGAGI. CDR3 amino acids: CASTIRGPVRETQYF. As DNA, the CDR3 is TGTGCCAGCACCATAAGGGGGCCGGTTAGAGAGACCCAGTACTTC.

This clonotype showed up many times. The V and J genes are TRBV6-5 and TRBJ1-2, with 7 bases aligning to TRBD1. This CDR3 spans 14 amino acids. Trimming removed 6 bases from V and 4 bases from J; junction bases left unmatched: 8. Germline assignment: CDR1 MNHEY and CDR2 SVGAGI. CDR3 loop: CASRSDRVGYGYTF. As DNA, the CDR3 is TGTGCCAGCAGATCCGACAGGGTCGGCTATGGCTACACCTTC.

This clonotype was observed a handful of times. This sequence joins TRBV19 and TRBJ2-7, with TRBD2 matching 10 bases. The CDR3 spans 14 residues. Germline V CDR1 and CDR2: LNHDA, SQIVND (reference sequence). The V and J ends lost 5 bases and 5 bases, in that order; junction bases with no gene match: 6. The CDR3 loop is CASSLAGEGHEQYF. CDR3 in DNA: TGTGCCAGTAGTCTAGCGGGAGAAGGCCACGAGCAGTACTTC. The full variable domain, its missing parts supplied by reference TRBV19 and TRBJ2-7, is DGGITQSPKYLFRKEGQNVTLSCEQNLNHDAMYWYRQDPGQGLRLIYYSQIVNDFQKGDIAEGYSVSREKKESFPLTVTSAQKNPTAFYLCASSLAGEGHEQYFGPGTRLTVT.

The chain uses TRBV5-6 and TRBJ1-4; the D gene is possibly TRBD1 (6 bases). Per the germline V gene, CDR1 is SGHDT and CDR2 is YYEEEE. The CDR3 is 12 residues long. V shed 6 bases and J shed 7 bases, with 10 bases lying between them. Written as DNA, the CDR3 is TGTGCCAGCACCCTACAGGGTGAAAAACTGTTTTTT. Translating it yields CASTLQGEKLFF.

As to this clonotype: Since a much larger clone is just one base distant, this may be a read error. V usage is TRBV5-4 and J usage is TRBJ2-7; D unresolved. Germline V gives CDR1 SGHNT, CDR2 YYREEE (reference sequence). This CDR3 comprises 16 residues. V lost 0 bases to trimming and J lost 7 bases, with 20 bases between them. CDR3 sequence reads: CASSLGDRSSYNEQYF. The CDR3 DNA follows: TGTGCCAGCAGCTTGGGCGACCGGAGCTCCTACAATGAGCAGTACTTC.

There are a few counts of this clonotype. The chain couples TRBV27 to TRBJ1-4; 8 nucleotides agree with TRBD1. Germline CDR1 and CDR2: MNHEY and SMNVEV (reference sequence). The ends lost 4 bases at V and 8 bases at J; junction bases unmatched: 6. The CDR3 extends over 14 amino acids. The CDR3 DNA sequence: TGTGCCAGCAGTTCCCGACAGGGGACGGAAAAACTGTTTTTT. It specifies CASSSRQGTEKLFF.

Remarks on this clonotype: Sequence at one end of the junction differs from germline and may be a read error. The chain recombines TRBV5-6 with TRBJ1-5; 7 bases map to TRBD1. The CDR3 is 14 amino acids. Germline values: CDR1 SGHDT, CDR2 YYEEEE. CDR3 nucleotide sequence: TGTGCCAGCAGCTTGGGACAGGGCAATCACCCCCAGCATTTT. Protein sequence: CASSLGQGNHPQHF.

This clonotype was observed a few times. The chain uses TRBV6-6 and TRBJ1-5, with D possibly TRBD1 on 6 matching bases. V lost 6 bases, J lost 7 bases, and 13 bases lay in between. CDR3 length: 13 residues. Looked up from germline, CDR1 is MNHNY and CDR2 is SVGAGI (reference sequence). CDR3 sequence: CASSRNRVQPQHF. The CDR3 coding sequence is TGTGCCAGCAGCAGAAACAGGGTCCAGCCCCAGCATTTT.

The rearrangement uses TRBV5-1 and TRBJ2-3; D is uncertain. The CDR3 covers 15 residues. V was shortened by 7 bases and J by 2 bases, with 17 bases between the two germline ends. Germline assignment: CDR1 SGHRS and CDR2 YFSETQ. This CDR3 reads CASWTQPAATDTQYF. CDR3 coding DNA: TGCGCCAGCTGGACCCAGCCCGCTGCCACAGATACGCAGTATTTT.

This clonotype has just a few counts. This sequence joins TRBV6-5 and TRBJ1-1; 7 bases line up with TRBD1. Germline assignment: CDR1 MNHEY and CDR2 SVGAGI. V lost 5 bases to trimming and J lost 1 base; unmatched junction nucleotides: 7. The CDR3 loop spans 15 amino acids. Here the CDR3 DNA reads TGTGCCAGCAGTGCCGCCGGGACAGAGAACACTGAAGCTTTCTTT. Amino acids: CASSAAGTENTEAFF.

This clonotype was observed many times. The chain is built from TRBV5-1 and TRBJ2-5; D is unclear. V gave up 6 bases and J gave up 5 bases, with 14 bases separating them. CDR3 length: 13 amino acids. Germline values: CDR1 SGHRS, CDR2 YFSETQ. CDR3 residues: CASKPWIWETQYF. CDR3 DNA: TGCGCCAGCAAACCCTGGATCTGGGAGACCCAGTACTTC.

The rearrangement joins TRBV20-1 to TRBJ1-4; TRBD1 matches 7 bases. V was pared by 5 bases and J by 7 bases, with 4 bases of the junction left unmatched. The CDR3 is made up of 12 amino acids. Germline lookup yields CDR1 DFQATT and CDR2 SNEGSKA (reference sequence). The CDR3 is CSAVTGAEKLFF. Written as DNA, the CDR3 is TGCAGTGCTGTAACAGGGGCTGAAAAACTGTTTTTT.

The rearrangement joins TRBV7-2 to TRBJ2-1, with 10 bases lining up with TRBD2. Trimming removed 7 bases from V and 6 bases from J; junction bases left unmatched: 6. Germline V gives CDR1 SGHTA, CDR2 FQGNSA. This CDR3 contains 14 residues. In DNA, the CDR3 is TGTGCCAGCACCCGGACTAGCGGAGTCAATGAGCAGTTCTTC. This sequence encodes CASTRTSGVNEQFF.

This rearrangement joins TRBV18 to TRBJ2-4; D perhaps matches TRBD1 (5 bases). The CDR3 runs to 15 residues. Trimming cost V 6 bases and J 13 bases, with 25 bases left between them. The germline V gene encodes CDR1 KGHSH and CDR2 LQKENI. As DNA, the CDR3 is TGTGCCAGCTCTCCAGGGAAGGGCGAGTCTTACCAGCAGTACTTC. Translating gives CASSPGKGESYQQYF.

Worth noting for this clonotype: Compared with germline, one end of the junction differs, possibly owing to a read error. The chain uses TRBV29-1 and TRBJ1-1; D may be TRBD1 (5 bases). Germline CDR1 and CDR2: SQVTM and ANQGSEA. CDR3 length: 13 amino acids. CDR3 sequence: CNVERRANTEAFF. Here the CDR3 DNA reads TGCAACGTTGAACGCAGGGCGAACACTGAAGCTTTCTTT.

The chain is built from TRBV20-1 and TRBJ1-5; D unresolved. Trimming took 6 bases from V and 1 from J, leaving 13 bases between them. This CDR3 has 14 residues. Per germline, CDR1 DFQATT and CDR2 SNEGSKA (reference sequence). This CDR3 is CSAIDGRSNQPQHF. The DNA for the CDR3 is TGCAGTGCGATCGACGGGCGGAGCAATCAGCCCCAGCATTTT.